These 26 T cell receptor beta chains originate from one sample sequenced in a study of blood T cell repertoires in COVID-19. Sequenced by immunoSEQ multiplex PCR; TCRdb stores in-frame clones only, minus some. The repertoire includes 70,000 or so clones, more than 75% of them detected once, and over 25% sits in the top ten. Sequences were obtained from peripheral blood. The receptors originated from a woman older than 75 with active or convalescent COVID-19.

This clone is judged medium-sized. This chain joins TRBV2 and TRBJ1-1; unclear D gene. The CDR3 runs 11 residues. The V end lost 7 bases, the J end lost 4 bases, and 7 bases lay between the germline ends. From germline, CDR1 is SNHLY and CDR2 FYNNEI. CDR3 sequence reads: CASILSTEAFF. CDR3 coding DNA: TGTGCCAGCATCTTGAGCACTGAAGCTTTCTTT.

This clone was picked up a small number of times. J is TRBJ1-1 and V is TRBV14, with TRBD1 matching over 7 bases. The germline CDR1 and CDR2 sequences are SGHDN and FVKESK. V lost 6 bases, J lost 8 bases, and 9 bases stayed unmatched. The CDR3 consists of 13 residues. CDR3 coding DNA: TGTGCCAGCAGGTCGGGACAGAGTACCGAAGCTTTCTTT. This sequence encodes CASRSGQSTEAFF.

The rearrangement joins TRBV29-1 to TRBJ1-1, with D unresolved. The germline CDR1 and CDR2 sequences are SQVTM and ANQGSEA. The V end was cut by 4 bases, the J end by 7 bases, with 10 bases between. The CDR3 extends over 11 amino acids. The DNA for the CDR3 is TGCAGCGTTGGTAAGCGGAATGAAGCTTTCTTT. Encoded protein: CSVGKRNEAFF.

The chain employs TRBV30 and TRBJ2-3; no firm D call. Germline CDR1 GTSNPN, CDR2 SVGIG (reference sequence). The length of the CDR3 is 11 residues. V was cut by 4 bases and J by 4 bases, with 6 bases left in between. CDR3 nucleotides: TGTGCCTGGAAACGAGCAGATACGCAGTATTTT. This gives the protein CAWKRADTQYF.

The chain recombines TRBV10-3 with TRBJ2-1, with 12 bases that match TRBD2. This CDR3 spans 15 amino acids. The V and J ends lost 4 bases and 7 bases, in that order; junction bases with no gene match: 5. Per germline, CDR1 ENHRY and CDR2 SYGVKD. In nucleotides, the CDR3 is TGTGCCATCAGTGGGCTAGCGGGGGGGCAAAATGAGCAGTTCTTC. Protein product: CAISGLAGGQNEQFF.

This chain joins TRBV19 and TRBJ2-3; unclear D gene. CDR3 size: 14 residues. CDR1 is LNHDA and CDR2 is SQIVND in the germline V gene (reference sequence). V lost 5 bases, J lost 2 bases, and 11 bases lay in between. In DNA, the CDR3 is TGTGCCAGTAGTGGGTGGGCCGACACAGATACGCAGTATTTT. It translates to CASSGWADTDTQYF.

This clone showed up just a few times. This rearrangement joins TRBV7-9 to TRBJ1-1, with D possibly matching TRBD1 (6 bases). The CDR3 sequence is 13 residues long. Trimming pared 3 bases from V and 6 bases from J, leaving 11 bases between. CDR1 is SEHNR, CDR2 FQNEAQ, per germline (reference sequence). CDR3 sequence reads: CASSLVDSSEAFF. The DNA for the CDR3 is TGTGCCAGCAGCTTGGTGGACAGCTCTGAAGCTTTCTTT.

The chain has TRBV7-2 and TRBJ2-3; tentatively, D is TRBD1 (6 bases). Trimming took 3 bases from V and 3 from J, leaving 10 bases between them. The CDR3 is made up of 14 amino acids. Germline CDR1 and CDR2: SGHTA and FQGNSA. The CDR3 bases are TGTGCCAGCAGCTTTTCAAGGGGGACAGATACGCAGTATTTT. Translation: CASSFSRGTDTQYF.

The chain couples TRBV4-3 to TRBJ1-2; a weak D match, TRBD1 (5 bases). Germline CDR1 is LGHNA and CDR2 is YSLEER. V was shortened by 0 bases and J by 3 bases, with 11 bases between the two germline ends. There are 15 residues in the CDR3. The CDR3 reads CASSQDRGGDYGYTF. CDR3 coding DNA: TGCGCCAGCAGCCAAGATAGGGGAGGGGACTATGGCTACACCTTC.

Here the CDR3 DNA reads TGTGCCAGCAGCCGGATGACGGGGGGGCAAGAGACCCAGTACTTC. Protein sequence: CASSRMTGGQETQYF. The chain employs TRBV5-4 and TRBJ2-5, with 8 bases lining up with TRBD2. The CDR3 runs to 15 residues. J gave up 2 bases and V 4 bases, and 7 bases lay outside the gene matches. Germline V gene data show CDR1 as SGHNT and CDR2 as YYREEE (reference sequence).

This chain joins TRBV5-4 and TRBJ1-3; D gene uncertain. The V end lost 2 bases, the J end lost 3 bases, and 6 bases lay between the germline ends. CDR3 length: 13 amino acids. Per the germline V gene, CDR1 is SGHNT and CDR2 is YYREEE (reference sequence). CDR3 coding DNA: TGTGCCAGCAGCTTATACGGTGGAAACACCATATATTTT. This codes for CASSLYGGNTIYF.

The J gene is TRBJ2-5, the V gene TRBV4-3; 7 bases are a match to TRBD2. With V trimmed by 4 bases and J by 3 bases, 5 bases remained unmatched. The CDR3 is made up of 14 amino acids. Germline CDR1 LGHNA, CDR2 YSLEER. This CDR3 reads CASSRDLAEETQYF. In DNA, the CDR3 is TGCGCCAGCAGCCGAGACCTAGCGGAAGAGACCCAGTACTTC.

The sample holds a few counts of this clone. The chain uses TRBV5-1 and TRBJ1-6; the D is unclear. V gave up 4 bases and J gave up 8 bases, with 16 bases separating them. CDR1 and CDR2 from the germline V gene are SGHRS and YFSETQ. The CDR3 contains 15 residues. The chain's CDR3 is CASSPFGEGYSPLHF. The CDR3 nucleotides are TGCGCCAGCAGCCCATTTGGTGAGGGCTATTCACCCCTCCACTTT.

In DNA form, the CDR3 reads TGTGCCAGCAGCTTACAGGGCACAGATACGCAGTATTTT. It codes for CASSLQGTDTQYF. V and J are TRBV7-2 and TRBJ2-3; D not resolved. CDR1 SGHTA and CDR2 FQGNSA come from the germline V gene. V lost 2 bases and J lost 1, with 4 bases in between. The CDR3 is 13 residues long.

This clone was detected once. The chain is built from TRBV5-8 and TRBJ1-6; the match to TRBD1 covers 8 bases. CDR1 SGHTS and CDR2 YDEGEE come from the germline V gene. This CDR3 has 20 amino acids. J was trimmed by 1 base and V by 3 bases; bases with no gene match: 15. The CDR3 bases are TGTGCCAGCAGCTCACTCCTCGCTCAGGGGGCAGGTTCCTATAATTCACCCCTCCACTTT. It yields the protein CASSSLLAQGAGSYNSPLHF.

The chain couples TRBV4-1 to TRBJ1-1; 7 bases align to TRBD1. The V gene end was trimmed by 4 bases and the J gene end by 2 bases; junction bases not matched to a gene: 19. The CDR3 extends over 19 amino acids. CDR1 MGHRA and CDR2 YSYEKL come from the germline V gene. CDR3 in amino acids: CASSLQRGAGQEFNTEAFF. The CDR3 coding sequence is TGCGCCAGCAGCCTCCAAAGAGGCGCCGGACAGGAGTTCAACACTGAAGCTTTCTTT.

V and J are TRBV6-5 and TRBJ1-3, with 7 nucleotides matching TRBD1. CDR1 and CDR2 (germline): MNHEY, SVGAGI. The V and J ends lost 8 bases and 0 bases, in that order; junction bases with no gene match: 4. The CDR3 runs 14 residues. The CDR3 DNA is TGTGCCAGCCAGGGACAGCTCTCTGGAAACACCATATATTTT. Residues: CASQGQLSGNTIYF.

This chain connects TRBV7-8 to TRBJ1-5, with D hard to call. V lost 5 bases to trimming and J lost 5 bases, with 10 bases between them. The V gene's germline CDR1 is SGHVS and CDR2 FQNEAQ. This CDR3 has 13 amino acids. The DNA for the CDR3 is TGTGCCAGCAGCCGATTCGCGGATCAGCCCCAGCATTTT. Translated, it gives CASSRFADQPQHF.

The chain recombines TRBV6-2 or TRBV6-3 with TRBJ2-4, with 9 bases lining up with TRBD1. The CDR3 is 16 residues long. V dropped 4 bases and J dropped 0; count of bases not matched to a gene: 4. Germline V CDR1 and CDR2: MNHEY, SVGEGT. In DNA, the CDR3 is TGTGCCAGCAGTTCCGGGACAGGGCTAGCCAAAAACATTCAGTACTTC. Residues: CASSSGTGLAKNIQYF.

This chain joins TRBV5-8 and TRBJ1-3; 7 bases match TRBD1. The V gene's germline CDR1 is SGHTS and CDR2 YDEGEE. Trimming cost V 5 bases and J 4 bases; bases outside gene matches: 3. The CDR3 has 13 amino acids. CDR3 nucleotides: TGTGCCAGCAGGACAGGGTCAGGAAACACCATATATTTT. Encoded protein: CASRTGSGNTIYF.

The CDR3 bases are TGTGCCAGCAGTCCACACCGGGACAGGGGCAATGAGCAGTTCTTC. Translated: CASSPHRDRGNEQFF. The chain joins TRBV28 to TRBJ2-1; 10 positions agree with TRBD1. In germline, CDR1 is MDHEN, CDR2 SYDVKM. The CDR3 is 15 amino acids. Trimming took 5 bases from V and 6 from J; bases not matched to a gene: 7. Combining the CDR3 with reference TRBV28 and TRBJ2-1 gives the whole variable domain DVKVTQSSRYLVKRTGEKVFLECVQDMDHENMFWYRQDPGLGLRLIYFSYDVKMKEKGDIPEGYSVSREKKERFSLILESASTNQTSMYLCASSPHRDRGNEQFFGPGTRLTVL.

This clone was detected only once. The chain carries TRBV6-5 and TRBJ1-4; maybe TRBD1 (5 bases). The V gene lost 3 bases and the J gene lost 0 bases, with 8 bases spanning the gap. The CDR3 is made up of 15 amino acids. CDR1 is MNHEY and CDR2 is SVGAGI in the germline V gene. CDR3 sequence reads: CASSYSGATNEKLFF. In DNA, the CDR3 is TGTGCCAGCAGTTATTCGGGGGCAACTAATGAAAAACTGTTTTTT.

This chain uses TRBV2 with TRBJ1-5, with a possible D match to TRBD1 (5 bases). CDR1 SNHLY and CDR2 FYNNEI come from the germline V gene. The V and J ends lost 6 bases and 2 bases respectively, with 14 bases between them. This CDR3 comprises 15 residues. In DNA, the CDR3 is TGTGCCAGCAGGGCACAGGTTTTCGGCAATCAGCCCCAGCATTTT. As protein: CASRAQVFGNQPQHF. Supplemented by reference TRBV2 and TRBJ1-5, the full variable domain reads EPEVTQTPSHQVTQMGQEVILRCVPISNHLYFYWYRQILGQKVEFLVSFYNNEISEKSEIFDDQFSVERPDGSNFTLKIRSTKLEDSAMYFCASRAQVFGNQPQHFGDGTRLSIL.

This chain uses TRBV5-6 with TRBJ1-2; 10 nucleotides line up with TRBD1. Germline V lookup: CDR1 SGHDT, CDR2 YYEEEE. CDR3 length: 17 residues. V lost 0 bases and J lost 4; bases outside the gene matches: 9. The CDR3 region is CASSLEWGTGDAYGYTF. DNA for the CDR3: TGTGCCAGCAGCTTGGAGTGGGGGACAGGGGATGCCTATGGCTACACCTTC. Supplemented by reference TRBV5-6 and TRBJ1-2, the full variable domain reads DAGVTQSPTHLIKTRGQQVTLRCSPKSGHDTVSWYQQALGQGPQFIFQYYEEEERQRGNFPDRFSGHQFPNYSSELNVNALLLGDSALYLCASSLEWGTGDAYGYTFGSGTRLTVV.

The V and J genes are TRBV7-9 and TRBJ1-3; perhaps TRBD1 as D (5 bases). Germline V CDR1 and CDR2: SEHNR, FQNEAQ (reference sequence). The V and J ends lost 4 bases and 0 bases respectively, with 13 bases between them. This CDR3 has 16 residues. The CDR3 sequence is CASSSDFDSSGNTIYF. The CDR3 nucleotides are TGTGCCAGCAGCTCGGATTTTGACAGCTCTGGAAACACCATATATTTT.

This chain connects TRBV19 to TRBJ2-1, with D perhaps matching TRBD2 (6 bases). With 7 bases removed from V and 4 bases from J, the gap between germline ends came to 14 bases. This CDR3 spans 14 amino acids. Germline V gene data show CDR1 as LNHDA and CDR2 as SQIVND (reference sequence). The CDR3 is CASIGGPRYNEQFF. DNA of the CDR3: TGTGCCAGTATCGGGGGACCGAGATACAATGAGCAGTTCTTC.